This TCR beta chain stems from a study of blood T cell repertoires in COVID-19. The data were produced by immunoSEQ multiplex PCR, yet TCRdb's version contains in-frame clones alone and is incomplete. Found here are about 250,000 clones, about 83% of them singletons; the top ten hold approximately 4%. Trimming removed 0 bases at V and 4 bases at J, with 13 bases between. The CDR3 totals 16 residues. Per germline, CDR1 LGHDT and CDR2 YNNKEL (reference sequence). Participant-given clinical history determined each cohort assignment. The sequence was collected from a woman in her 40s who had been exposed to COVID-19. This rearrangement joins TRBV3-1 (or the pseudogene TRBV3-2) to TRBJ2-1; D call uncertain. Sequences were obtained from PBMCs or T cells enriched from blood (not recorded which). CDR3 amino acids: CASSQELVNPYNEQFF. The CDR3 nucleotides read TGTGCCAGCAGCCAAGAATTAGTAAACCCTTACAATGAGCAGTTCTTC.